This entry concerns a single TCR beta chain. Its antigen is still unknown. There are 16 residues in the CDR3. Germline CDR1 SGHDN, CDR2 FVKESK. The V gene lost 0 bases and the J gene lost 5 bases, with 14 bases spanning the gap. The entry originates in a study of blood T cells in healthy people across ages. Study at large: About one barcoded beta molecule per two T cells was the capture yield of template switching. Whole-study results and caveats: Changes seen in expanded clonotypes were possibly confounded by donor CMV status left unknown. Donors of long life had a larger count of naive CD4+ cells and greater diversity than aged donors.

Through a sample-barcoded 5' primer and a J-beta primer mix, a second PCR was run for about 6 to 11 cycles. Via MiXCR, TCRdb re-called the 5' RACE reads, giving one row per CDR3 protein. Found here are roughly 720,000 distinct CDR3 sequences, 40% to 65% of them singletons; the top ten hold approximately 40%. The rearrangement uses TRBV14 and TRBJ2-1; TRBD2 might be the D (5 bases). The specimen sequenced was blood. This clonotype originated in a man older than 75 in good health. The CDR3 DNA reads as TGTGCCAGCAGCCAAGAGCCCTACTACGGGGACAATGAGCAGTTCTTC. Its translation: CASSQEPYYGDNEQFF. Full variable domain (remainder filled in from reference TRBV14 and TRBJ2-1): EAGVTQFPSHSVIEKGQTVTLRCDPISGHDNLYWYRRVMGKEIKFLLHFVKESKQDESGMPNNRFLAERTGGTYSTLKVQPAELEDSGVYFCASSQEPYYGDNEQFFGPGTRLTVL.